Below, one TCR beta chain is given with its context. The sample originates from a study of cytomegalovirus exposure and HLA in healthy donors. V lost 8 bases and J lost 3; bases outside the gene matches: 2. Germline CDR1 MNHEY, CDR2 SVGAGI. The CDR3 runs 12 residues. PCR used 60 Vbeta primers and 13 Jbeta primers. Measured with immunoSEQ multiplex PCR; TCRdb has only the in-frame clones, and not every one. Of roughly 150,000 clones listed, roughly 79% are singletons. The sequenced sample was PBMCs. The TCR comes from a woman aged 30 to 39 in good health and CMV-seronegative. The gene calls are TRBV6-5 and TRBJ1-2, with 8 bases fitting TRBD1. The CDR3 DNA reads TGTGCCAGCTACAGGGGGGACTATGGCTACACCTTC. Its translation is CASYRGDYGYTF.